This record looks at one TCR beta chain sequence and its context. The V and J ends lost 6 bases and 2 bases respectively, with 18 bases between them. The CDR3 runs to 16 residues. CDR1 and CDR2 from the germline V gene are SGHAT and FQNNGV. Authors' analysis steps: Reference gene primer amplification gave estimated nucleated cell counts. Assay: immunoSEQ multiplex PCR; the TCRdb copy retains only in-frame clones and omits some. For V, J and clone size, that table is used; D and trimming come from the DNA. The sample lists fewer than 150,000 clones, about nine tenths occurring once. This entry comes from a study of blood T cell repertoires in COVID-19. Overall study context: Researchers got acute and convalescent COVID-19 samples from the United States, Italy and Spain. Sample material is recorded as cDNA or gDNA derived from T cells, B-cell-depleted T cells, or PBMCs.

V usage is TRBV11-2 and J usage is TRBJ2-3; TRBD1 might be the D (5 bases). Sequencing was done on a sample of peripheral blood. The source is a woman aged 70 to 79 with acute or convalescent COVID-19. The CDR3 DNA reads as TGTGCCAGCAGTAAGCAGGGATTCCCCTACACAGATACGCAGTATTTT. This sequence encodes CASSKQGFPYTDTQYF.